This T cell receptor beta chain originates from a study of breast tumors, draining lymph nodes, adjacent tissues. CDR1 and CDR2 (germline): KGHSH, LQKENI. The CDR3 is 12 amino acids. TCRdb reprocessed the multiplex PCR reads via MiXCR and lists one record per CDR3 protein. This table has about 230,000 distinct CDR3 sequences, around 32% appearing once. Details on this clonotype: Its antigen is not known.

Axillary draining lymph nodes of breast cancer patients supplied the node samples. Regarding the study as a whole: Data only fit, rather than demonstrated, lymph node origin of most tumor T cells. Tumors had less TCR diversity than lymph nodes, more than nontumor tissue. Luminal-like breast cancer showed significantly greater tumor-nontumor repertoire similarity than basal-like breast cancer did.

This clonotype was sampled from a female donor with breast cancer. Some clones in this sample may be carry-over from other donors' samples. Source material: axillary lymph node tissue. The rearrangement joins TRBV18 to TRBJ2-3, with TRBD1 as a possible D gene (7 bases). The CDR3 protein is CAREQGRDTQYF. The CDR3 bases are TGTGCTAGAGAACAGGGGAGGGATACGCAGTATTTT.